This passage covers 24 T cell receptor beta chains from one sample sequenced in a study of blood T cell repertoires in COVID-19. TCRdb keeps only in-frame clones here, not all; method: immunoSEQ multiplex PCR. This table holds about 200,000 clones, about 83% found once. The specimen was PBMCs or T cells enriched from blood (not recorded which). Receptors originate from a man aged 40-49 years with acute COVID-19.

The chain employs TRBV7-6 and TRBJ2-1; 7 positions match TRBD2. V gave up 5 bases and J gave up 0 bases; unmatched junction bases: 4. This CDR3 region has 15 residues. CDR1 and CDR2 (germline): SGHVS, FNYEAQ. CDR3 protein: CASSPRGSSYNEQFF. The CDR3 DNA sequence: TGTGCCAGCAGCCCGCGGGGGAGCTCCTACAATGAGCAGTTCTTC.

The chain employs TRBV28 and TRBJ1-3, with a tentative D call TRBD1 (6 bases). V was trimmed by 7 bases and J by 4 bases, leaving 14 bases between them. Per germline, CDR1 MDHEN and CDR2 SYDVKM. The CDR3 covers 14 residues. DNA for the CDR3: TGTGCCAGCACCCCCGGGACATCCGGAAACACCATATATTTT. Translation gives CASTPGTSGNTIYF.

The chain carries TRBV7-2 and TRBJ1-2; 8 nucleotides align to TRBD1. After removal of 4 bases from V and 4 bases from J, the junction contained 11 bases not matched to a gene. Per the germline V gene, CDR1 is SGHTA and CDR2 is FQGNSA. This CDR3 has 16 residues. CDR3 nucleotides: TGTGCCAGCAGCTCACCTAGACCGGGACAGGCCTATGGCTACACCTTC. It codes for CASSSPRPGQAYGYTF.

This clone occurred a few times. DNA for the CDR3: TGTGCCAGCAGTTACTCCGGGACTAGCGGGAGGGCCGGCGAGGAGCAGTACTTC. It yields the protein CASSYSGTSGRAGEEQYF. The chain uses TRBV6-2 or TRBV6-3 and TRBJ2-7; 16 nucleotides align to TRBD2. The CDR3 length is 18 residues. Germline V gives CDR1 MNHEY, CDR2 SVGEGT. The junction had 9 bases not matched to a gene; V was cut back by 0 bases and J by 7 bases.

V gene TRBV4-3 combines with J gene TRBJ2-1; 7 bases agree with TRBD1. This CDR3 contains 16 residues. J gave up 4 bases and V 4 bases, and 10 bases lay outside the gene matches. The germline gives CDR1 LGHNA, CDR2 YSLEER. CDR3 region: CASSREQGVLYNEQFF. In DNA, the CDR3 is TGCGCCAGCAGCCGAGAGCAGGGGGTGCTATACAATGAGCAGTTCTTC.

This clone showed up just a few times. The chain links TRBV10-3 to TRBJ2-7; 15 bases agree with TRBD2. Trimming removed 10 bases from V and 6 bases from J; junction bases left unmatched: 19. Germline values: CDR1 ENHRY, CDR2 SYGVKD. The CDR3 is made up of 18 amino acids. The CDR3 sequence is CASKRQGEGLAGGLEQYF. DNA of the CDR3: TGTGCCAGCAAGCGACAGGGGGAAGGACTAGCGGGAGGGCTCGAGCAGTACTTC.

Details on this clone: Germline is not matched at one junction end, which may reflect a read error. This rearrangement joins TRBV5-1 to TRBJ2-5; D is possibly TRBD2 (6 bases). CDR1 and CDR2 from the germline V gene are SGHRS and YFSETQ. This CDR3 has 14 residues. The CDR3 bases are TGCGCCAGCAGTACCACCGGGACTGAAGAAACCCAGTACTTC. Translation gives CASSTTGTEETQYF.

This rearrangement joins TRBV6-6 to TRBJ1-3; weak D call: TRBD1 (5 bases). V was cut by 5 bases and J by 0 bases, with 17 bases left in between. Germline values: CDR1 MNHNY, CDR2 SVGAGI (reference sequence). The CDR3 totals 17 residues. The CDR3 DNA is TGTGCCAGCAGTCCATCCCCCAGGGTGGGCTCTGGAAACACCATATATTTT. Translation: CASSPSPRVGSGNTIYF.

The chain couples TRBV29-1 to TRBJ2-5; TRBD2 agrees at 7 bases. The J segment lost 3 bases and the V segment lost 2 bases, leaving 6 bases of the junction unmatched. This CDR3 is built from 14 residues. Germline assignment: CDR1 SQVTM and CDR2 ANQGSEA. The CDR3 protein is CSVETLAHKETQYF. CDR3 DNA: TGCAGCGTTGAAACACTAGCGCACAAAGAGACCCAGTACTTC.

The chain's CDR3 is CASSLDRSVGYTF. For the CDR3, the DNA is TGCGCCAGCAGCTTGGACCGGTCGGTTGGCTACACCTTC. The chain employs TRBV5-1 and TRBJ1-2; D unresolved. Trimming pared 0 bases from V and 7 bases from J, leaving 10 bases between. This CDR3 has 13 residues. The germline V gene encodes CDR1 SGHRS and CDR2 YFSETQ.

The chain recombines TRBV5-1 with TRBJ2-7; TRBD2 matches at 10 bases. CDR1 is SGHRS, CDR2 YFSETQ, per germline. The J segment lost 4 bases and the V segment lost 10 bases, leaving 11 bases of the junction unmatched. This CDR3 spans 14 amino acids. The CDR3 DNA reads as TGCGCCGGGATTGGACTAGCGGCCCTGTACGAGCAGTACTTC. Translating gives CAGIGLAALYEQYF.

J is TRBJ1-2 and V is TRBV19, with no clear D. V dropped 3 bases and J dropped 2 bases, with 16 bases sitting between them. Germline V gene data show CDR1 as LNHDA and CDR2 as SQIVND (reference sequence). This CDR3 is built from 16 residues. The CDR3 is CASSMAPGNTNYGYTF. For the CDR3, the DNA is TGTGCCAGTAGTATGGCTCCGGGGAACACGAACTATGGCTACACCTTC.

The chain has TRBV6-5 and TRBJ2-5; 7 bases are shared with TRBD1. This CDR3 has 14 residues. Germline V CDR1 and CDR2: MNHEY, SVGAGI. V was pared by 5 bases and J by 5 bases, with 8 bases of the junction left unmatched. The CDR3 region has the DNA TGTGCCAGCAGTCCACAGGGGTCCGCGGAGACCCAGTACTTC. Protein: CASSPQGSAETQYF.

The chain uses TRBV12-3 or TRBV12-4 and TRBJ2-5; no clear D gene. The V gene lost 5 bases and the J gene lost 7 bases, with 14 bases spanning the gap. This CDR3 contains 13 residues. CDR3 sequence: CASSISRSGTQYF. The CDR3 DNA is TGTGCCAGCAGTATTAGTAGGTCGGGGACCCAGTACTTC.

The genes are TRBV6-1 and TRBJ2-1, with 8 bases lining up with TRBD1. The J segment lost 2 bases and the V segment lost 4 bases, leaving 16 bases of the junction unmatched. This CDR3 region has 19 residues. Germline assignment: CDR1 MNHNS and CDR2 SASEGT. The CDR3 nucleotides read TGTGCCAGCAGTGGGACAGGGCCGCAATCCCCCTACCCCTACAATGAGCAGTTCTTC. Encoded protein: CASSGTGPQSPYPYNEQFF.

A word on this clone: This specimen includes other DNA sequences encoding the same CDR3. This chain joins TRBV9 and TRBJ1-1, with unresolved D. Germline V lookup: CDR1 SGDLS, CDR2 YYNGEE. Trimming took off 2 bases at V and 1 base at J, with 9 bases between the two ends. The CDR3 contains 14 residues. The CDR3 coding sequence is TGTGCCAGCAGCGTCGGGAGGGAGAACACTGAAGCTTTCTTT. Residues: CASSVGRENTEAFF.

CDR3 sequence reads: CASSRGGRTDTQYF. In DNA form, the CDR3 reads TGTGCCAGCAGCCGCGGGGGGCGCACAGATACGCAGTATTTT. The chain couples TRBV7-3 to TRBJ2-3; 8 positions agree with TRBD2. Losses at the gene ends were 5 bases for V and 1 base for J; bases not matched to a gene: 2. Germline loops: CDR1 SGHTA, CDR2 FQGTGA. This CDR3 is 14 amino acids long.

This clone was picked up one time. This chain links TRBV7-9 with TRBJ2-2; a possible D gene is TRBD1 (6 bases). CDR3 length: 15 amino acids. V was shortened by 5 bases and J by 1 base, with 11 bases between the two germline ends. Germline V gene lookup returns CDR1 SEHNR and CDR2 FQNEAQ (reference sequence). The CDR3 DNA reads as TGTGCCAGCAGCGGGGACACCTTGAACACCGGGGAGCTGTTTTTT. Protein product: CASSGDTLNTGELFF.

This clone was observed once. V is TRBV12-3 or TRBV12-4 and J is TRBJ2-1; the D gene is possibly TRBD2 (5 bases). This CDR3 region has 12 residues. With 4 bases removed from V and 7 bases from J, the gap between germline ends came to 8 bases. The CDR3 region has the DNA TGTGCCAGCAGTTCACTAGGGAATGAGCAGTTCTTC. It encodes CASSSLGNEQFF.

This clone was found once. The chain is built from TRBV2 and TRBJ1-3; D is uncertain. Between the trimmed V and J ends, which lost 6 bases and 2 bases, there was a span of 11 bases. This CDR3 comprises 14 residues. CDR1 is SNHLY, CDR2 FYNNEI, per germline. The DNA of the CDR3 is TGTGCCAGCAGGAAAATGGCGGCTGGAAACACCATATATTTT. Translating gives CASRKMAAGNTIYF. Variable domain in full (rest from reference TRBV2 and TRBJ1-3): EPEVTQTPSHQVTQMGQEVILRCVPISNHLYFYWYRQILGQKVEFLVSFYNNEISEKSEIFDDQFSVERPDGSNFTLKIRSTKLEDSAMYFCASRKMAAGNTIYFGEGSWLTVV.

Only a few counts were recorded for this clone. The chain employs TRBV5-6 and TRBJ1-5; 7 bases agree with TRBD1. The CDR3 contains 15 residues. CDR1 and CDR2 from the germline V gene are SGHDT and YYEEEE. After removal of 4 bases from V and 6 bases from J, the junction contained 10 bases not matched to a gene. The DNA of the CDR3 is TGTGCCAGCAGCCCCCGTGACAGGGCAGGTCAGCCCCAGCATTTT. Protein product: CASSPRDRAGQPQHF.

V gene TRBV10-3 combines with J gene TRBJ2-3; 9 bases line up with TRBD2. The V segment lost 7 bases and the J segment 4 bases; nucleotides outside the gene matches: 21. CDR1 is ENHRY and CDR2 is SYGVKD in the germline V gene. This CDR3 is 19 amino acids long. The CDR3 bases are TGTGCCATCAAAGAGGGGGGTCCGAATAGCGGGAGAGTCTCAGATACGCAGTATTTT. Translation: CAIKEGGPNSGRVSDTQYF.

The V gene is TRBV11-2, the J gene TRBJ2-1, with a weak D call TRBD2 (5 bases). This CDR3 spans 16 amino acids. Trimming shortened V by 5 bases and J by 0 bases, and 14 bases separated the two germline ends. CDR1 is SGHAT, CDR2 FQNNGV, per germline. CDR3 in amino acids: CASSPAAGSSYNEQFF. CDR3 DNA: TGTGCCAGCAGCCCGGCGGCTGGGAGCTCCTACAATGAGCAGTTCTTC.

This rearrangement joins TRBV14 to TRBJ1-5, with D perhaps matching TRBD1 (5 bases). Germline V gene lookup returns CDR1 SGHDN and CDR2 FVKESK. This CDR3 region has 16 residues. The germline V and J ends were trimmed by 0 bases and 7 bases, with 16 bases remaining between them. CDR3 coding DNA: TGTGCCAGCAGCCAAGATTCCCAGGGCTTGATCCAGCCCCAGCATTTT. Translated, it gives CASSQDSQGLIQPQHF.